The rows below give T cell receptor beta chains drawn from one sample of a study of Ad26.COV2.S vaccination and SARS-CoV-2 variants. The repertoire was sequenced with immunoSEQ multiplex PCR; TCRdb's copy has only in-frame clones and lacks some. The sample holds around 370,000 clones, about 92% seen once. This specimen was peripheral blood, taken after recovery from COVID-19. The receptors shown here come from a human donor who had recovered from COVID-19. Each CDR3 is given without its conserved first and last residue. A D gene is named only where the DNA matches it firmly. Size is stated for part of the rows, as once, few or many counts, or as a class when the clone is expanded.

clone_size	v_call	d_call	j_call	cdr3_aa
NA	TRBV6-2/TRBV6-3	TRBD1	TRBJ1-6	ASRPTRDSLPSSYNSPLH
NA	TRBV10-3	TRBD2	TRBJ2-5	ASWGGEETQY
NA	TRBV19	NA	TRBJ2-7	ASGGPSYEQY
NA	TRBV2	NA	TRBJ1-3	ASSKPGDISGNTIY
NA	TRBV20-1	NA	TRBJ1-1	SAGRTTEAF
NA	TRBV4-1	NA	TRBJ1-1	ASSQQGSEAF
NA	TRBV6-5	NA	TRBJ1-3	ASSYSMVVSGNTIY
NA	TRBV6-5	TRBD1	TRBJ2-7	ASNPFPGQNYEQY
once	TRBV27	NA	TRBJ2-5	ASSPWQSQETQY
NA	TRBV19	NA	TRBJ1-1	ASSIMKNMNTEAF
NA	TRBV7-6	TRBD1	TRBJ2-1	ASGPRTGAYNEQF
NA	TRBV27	NA	TRBJ1-6	ASSFPDNSPLH
NA	TRBV5-1	TRBD1	TRBJ2-6	ASNEDRPMGANVLT
NA	TRBV4-1	NA	TRBJ1-4	ASSRNLQGTNEKLF
NA	TRBV19	NA	TRBJ1-6	ASSIDRRTNSPLH
NA	TRBV5-1	TRBD1	TRBJ1-2	ASSAGRQGGFYGYT
NA	TRBV3-1/TRBV3-2	NA	TRBJ2-7	ASSQSIYEQY
NA	TRBV11-3	TRBD1	TRBJ2-1	ASSPGTGPRSSYNEQF
NA	TRBV13	NA	TRBJ1-5	ASSLRTANQPQH
NA	TRBV21-1	NA	TRBJ2-7	ASSKGGLGDRGLHEQY
NA	TRBV11-2	NA	TRBJ2-7	ASSLGTSGPYEQY
once	TRBV24-1	NA	TRBJ2-1	ATSARDGSYNEQF
NA	TRBV7-2	NA	TRBJ2-7	ASSFDGATSYEQY
NA	TRBV27	TRBD2	TRBJ2-1	ASSLSTVLPGLAGVNEQF
once	TRBV24-1	NA	TRBJ2-2	ATSDSGILGTGELF
once	TRBV4-1	TRBD1	TRBJ1-5	ASSQDGPGGVQPQH
once	TRBV6-2/TRBV6-3	NA	TRBJ2-7	ASSSGPYEQY
NA	TRBV5-6	NA	TRBJ1-6	ASSLAHPSGLH